The present TCR beta chain was sequenced within a study of cytomegalovirus exposure and HLA in healthy donors. Whole-study findings and limits: Three CMV-associated chains were confirmed in vitro to be specific for CMV antigens. Over 150 TCR beta chains were listed as cytomegalovirus-associated.

This clone came up a few times. Antigen specificity is unknown. V shed 6 bases and J 2 bases; nucleotides not matched to a gene: 7. CDR3 length: 15 residues. Germline V gene data show CDR1 as LNHDA and CDR2 as SQIVND (reference sequence). It was with 60 Vbeta and 13 Jbeta primers that the PCR ran. Authors' processing steps: An analysis performed later counted 73 million or so unique TCR beta chains (roughly 9.9 million of them shared). Profiling relied on immunoSEQ multiplex PCR, and the TCRdb table lists in-frame clones only, not all of them. V, J and clone size are taken as reported in that table, and D and trimming were inferred from the DNA itself. The table has approximately 110,000 clones, 76% seen once. Healthy bone marrow donors made up the donor group.

The sequence came from a man aged 50-59 years in good health and CMV-seronegative. The chain is built from TRBV19 and TRBJ1-5; 7 bases are a match to TRBD1. The sample was PBMCs. This CDR3 is CASRNRGLGNQPQHF. CDR3 coding DNA: TGTGCCAGTAGGAACAGGGGACTTGGCAATCAGCCCCAGCATTTT. The complete variable domain, with remaining parts taken from reference TRBV19 and TRBJ1-5, reads DGGITQSPKYLFRKEGQNVTLSCEQNLNHDAMYWYRQDPGQGLRLIYYSQIVNDFQKGDIAEGYSVSREKKESFPLTVTSAQKNPTAFYLCASRNRGLGNQPQHFGDGTRLSIL.